The clone carrying this T cell receptor (beta chain) was found a few times. Its matching antigen is unknown. The data were taken from a study of blood T cells in healthy people across ages. It was with a sample-barcoded 5' primer and a J-beta primer mix that a second PCR of about 6 to 11 cycles was run. TCRdb reprocessed the 5' RACE reads with MiXCR, giving one entry per CDR3 protein. The sample contains 780,000 or so distinct CDR3 sequences, around 25% of which appear only once. Overall study results and limits: Per million T cells, TCR beta diversity dropped about linearly as age rose.

Germline V gene sequence: CDR1 SGDLS, CDR2 YYNGEE. Trimming cost V 4 bases and J 6 bases; bases outside gene matches: 10. The CDR3 covers 15 residues. The same sample was also studied in work on T cells of mothers and their children. From that paper: The study sampled a few healthy Caucasian mothers and their six children. Slightly, though not significantly, more overlap was seen in related than in unrelated mother-child pairs.

This receptor was identified in a boy aged 5-17 years in good health. Material for sequencing was blood. V and J are TRBV9 and TRBJ2-7; 10 nucleotides align to TRBD1. In nucleotides, the CDR3 is TGTGCCAGCAGCTCCGGGACAGGGGATAGGGTCGAGCAGTACTTC. It codes for CASSSGTGDRVEQYF.